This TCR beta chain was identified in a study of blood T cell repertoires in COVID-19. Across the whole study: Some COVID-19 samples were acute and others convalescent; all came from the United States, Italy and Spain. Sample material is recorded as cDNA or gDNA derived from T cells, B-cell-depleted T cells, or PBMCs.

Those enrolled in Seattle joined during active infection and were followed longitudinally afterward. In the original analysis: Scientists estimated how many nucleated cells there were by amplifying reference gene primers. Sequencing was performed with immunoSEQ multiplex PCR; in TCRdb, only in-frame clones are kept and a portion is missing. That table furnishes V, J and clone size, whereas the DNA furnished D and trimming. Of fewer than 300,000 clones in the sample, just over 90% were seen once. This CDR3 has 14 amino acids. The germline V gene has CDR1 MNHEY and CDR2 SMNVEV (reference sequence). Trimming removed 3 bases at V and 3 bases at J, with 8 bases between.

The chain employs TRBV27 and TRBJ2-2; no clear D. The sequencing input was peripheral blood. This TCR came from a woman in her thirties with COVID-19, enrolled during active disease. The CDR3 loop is CASSFSADTGELFF. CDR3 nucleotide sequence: TGTGCCAGCAGTTTCAGTGCAGACACCGGGGAGCTGTTTTTT.